This entry lists 3 T cell receptor beta chains sequenced from one sample in a study of T cells in Graves' hyperthyroidism and ophthalmopathy. Amplification of TCR beta CDR3 regions used RNA as the template. HTBI primers drove first-round RT-PCR of the TCR CDR3. Using its own MiXCR run on the multiplex PCR reads, TCRdb lists one record per CDR3 protein. The sample consists of 300,000 to 500,000 distinct CDR3 sequences, about 14% of them appearing once. Sequenced sample: blood. These receptors were collected from a man aged 45 to 65 with Graves' ophthalmopathy.

The gene calls are TRBV18 and TRBJ2-1, with 10 positions matching TRBD1. Per the germline V gene, CDR1 is KGHSH and CDR2 is LQKENI. J lost 8 bases, V lost 5 bases, and 12 bases had no gene match. CDR3 length: 16 amino acids. The CDR3 protein is CASSSGTGVGRDEQFF. The CDR3 DNA reads TGTGCCAGCTCATCCGGGACAGGGGTCGGACGTGATGAGCAGTTCTTC. Full variable domain (missing parts from reference TRBV18 and TRBJ2-1): NAGVMQNPRHLVRRRGQEARLRCSPMKGHSHVYWYRQLPEEGLKFMVYLQKENIIDESGMPKERFSAEFPKEGPSILRIQQVVRGDSAAYFCASSSGTGVGRDEQFFGPGTRLTVL.

In its sample, this clonotype was seen many times. The V gene is TRBV10-3, the J gene TRBJ2-1; 12 bases map to TRBD2. This CDR3 is 16 amino acids long. Germline V gives CDR1 ENHRY, CDR2 SYGVKD. J gave up 8 bases and V 4 bases, and 9 bases lay outside the gene matches. CDR3 loop: CAISATTSGSMDEQFF. For the CDR3, the DNA is TGTGCCATCAGTGCCACGACTAGCGGGAGTATGGATGAGCAGTTCTTC.

Many counts were recorded for this clonotype. The chain employs TRBV11-2 and TRBJ2-5; D is undetermined. Germline V gene lookup returns CDR1 SGHAT and CDR2 FQNNGV. This CDR3 contains 13 residues. The V end was cut by 5 bases, the J end by 1 base, with 8 bases between. The DNA of the CDR3 is TGTGCCAGCAGCCCACAGCCCCAAGAGACCCAGTACTTC. Protein product: CASSPQPQETQYF. Drawing the rest from reference TRBV11-2 and TRBJ2-5, the complete variable domain is EAGVAQSPRYKIIEKRQSVAFWCNPISGHATLYWYQQILGQGPKLLIQFQNNGVVDDSQLPKDRFSAERLKGVDSTLKIQPAKLEDSAVYLCASSPQPQETQYFGPGTRLLVL.